Reported below is one TCR beta chain. Its antigen is as yet unknown. The CDR3 end is not reached by the read, which stops 3 residues before it; the germline J gene fills it in. Dot-blot hybridization genotyped cervical HPV amplified with MY09/MY11 PCR. The sample originates from a study of T cells in women clearing cervical HPV infection. At the level of the study: Donors had HPV16-related CIN3 or worse; 2 had invasive cancer.

Using immunoSEQ multiplex PCR, the repertoire was profiled, and TCRdb retains in-frame clones only, with some absent. Recorded for this sample: under 30,000 clones. The CDR3 covers 20 residues. J was trimmed by 8 bases and V by 3 bases; bases with no gene match: 26. Study-wide results and caveats: Controls had more TRBV6-7 (about 0.15%) than cases (approximately 0.11%).

Material for sequencing was blood buffy coat. The chain has TRBV5-3 and TRBJ2-3, with 8 positions matching TRBD2. TRBV5-3 is assigned to the ORF class and has an uncertain function. The TCR originated in a woman aged 18 to 75 with a cervical HPV16 infection that either progressed to CIN3+ or cleared (not recorded which). The DNA read from the CDR3 is TGTGCCAGAAGCTCTCTTAGCGGGGAACCAACTCCCTGTCTCCCAGGTACG. Translated: CARSSLSGEPTPCLPGT. The complete CDR3 reads CARSSLSGEPTPCLPGTQYF.